These T cell receptor beta chains were read from a single sample in a study of T cell changes during pregnancy in multiple sclerosis. Produced via immunoSEQ multiplex PCR; TCRdb's table is partial and in-frame only. The data contain about 100,000 clones, roughly nine tenths of them seen just once; the ten biggest clones take up 1.2%. The sequencing used peripheral blood, collected in the second trimester of pregnancy. Every receptor here comes from a female donor with multiple sclerosis, enrolled in a pregnancy study. The CDR3 runs from the conserved cysteine through the conserved F or W. A D gene is named only where the DNA matches it firmly. Clone size is given for some rows only: seen once, a few or many times, or a class if the clone is expanded.

clone size | J gene | V gene | D gene | CDR3 DNA | CDR3 protein
. | TRBJ1-1 | TRBV6-5 | . | TGTGCCAGCAGTGGGGCGAACACTGAAGCTTTCTTT | CASSGANTEAFF
few | TRBJ2-7 | TRBV6-1 | . | TGTGCCAGCAGTGAAGTATTAAGGACAGCCTACGAGCAGTACTTC | CASSEVLRTAYEQYF
. | TRBJ2-1 | TRBV4-1 | TRBD2 | TGCGCCAGCAGCCCCACTAGCGGAGTCTACAATGAGCAGTTCTTC | CASSPTSGVYNEQFF
. | TRBJ2-7 | TRBV11-2 | TRBD2 | TGTGCCAGCAGCACTAGGGGGGGACTAGCGGCCTACGAGCAGTACTTC | CASSTRGGLAAYEQYF
. | TRBJ2-5 | TRBV10-3 | . | TGTGCCATCAATAGAGGCCAACAAGAGACCCAGTACTTC | CAINRGQQETQYF
. | TRBJ2-1 | TRBV5-1 | . | TGCGCCAGCAGCTTCAACAGGGACACCTACAATGAGCAGTTCTTC | CASSFNRDTYNEQFF
. | TRBJ2-2 | TRBV19 | TRBD1 | TGTGCCAGTAGACCCTTGGGACAGTCCAACACCGGGGAGCTGTTTTTT | CASRPLGQSNTGELFF
. | TRBJ2-3 | TRBV19 | TRBD2 | TGTGCCAGTAGTGCCTTTGCGGGGGGCACAGATACGCAGTATTTT | CASSAFAGGTDTQYF
. | TRBJ2-1 | TRBV7-9 | TRBD2 | TGTGCCAGCAGCAGACAAACTAGCGGGAGGTACAATGAGCAGTTCTTC | CASSRQTSGRYNEQFF
. | TRBJ2-3 | TRBV4-2 | TRBD1 | TGTGCCAGCAGCCAAGTGTGGGACAGAGCCACAGATACGCAGTATTTT | CASSQVWDRATDTQYF
few | TRBJ1-5 | TRBV2 | . | TGTGCCAGCAGCGCCGGAAACAGGGACCAGCCCCAGCATTTT | CASSAGNRDQPQHF
. | TRBJ2-7 | TRBV18 | TRBD1 | TGTGCCAGCTCACGAGACAGGGTTGGGGGCTCCTACGAGCAGTACTTC | CASSRDRVGGSYEQYF
. | TRBJ2-7 | TRBV25-1 | . | TGTGCCAGCAGTGAATCCTCTAGCGCCTTCCACGAGCAGTACTTC | CASSESSSAFHEQYF
. | TRBJ2-7 | TRBV5-4 | TRBD1 | TGTGCCAGCAGCTTGACAGGGGGCGGCGAGCAGTACTTC | CASSLTGGGEQYF
. | TRBJ2-1 | TRBV18 | . | TGTGCCAGCTCACCCTCCAGCTACAATGAGCAGTTCTTC | CASSPSSYNEQFF
once | TRBJ2-1 | TRBV7-2 | . | TGTGCCAGCAGCCCGATGGGGGCGCAGTTCTTC | CASSPMGAQFF
. | TRBJ2-4 | TRBV2 | TRBD2 | TGTGCCAGCAGTGAAATGGGACTAGGGCAAAACATTCAGTACTTC | CASSEMGLGQNIQYF
. | TRBJ2-7 | TRBV6-1 | TRBD1 | TGTGCCAGCAGTGTTGGGACAGGGGGCCCACTTTCCTACGAGCAGTACTTC | CASSVGTGGPLSYEQYF
. | TRBJ1-5 | TRBV20-1 | . | TGCAGTGCTAGAGATAGGGACTCCCAGCATTTT | CSARDRDSQHF
. | TRBJ2-3 | TRBV29-1 | TRBD1 | TGCAGCGTTGCCCCGACAGGGGGCACAGATACGCAGTATTTT | CSVAPTGGTDTQYF
. | TRBJ2-7 | TRBV30 | . | TGTGCCTGGAGACAGGGCTACGAGCAGTACTTC | CAWRQGYEQYF
. | TRBJ2-5 | TRBV5-1 | . | TGCGCCAGCAGCTCTCGTGCGGGGGCCCCTCAAGAGACCCAGTACTTC | CASSSRAGAPQETQYF
. | TRBJ2-5 | TRBV18 | . | TGTGCCAGCTCACCGAAGGGGGAGACCCAGTACTTC | CASSPKGETQYF
. | TRBJ1-1 | TRBV7-9 | TRBD1 | TGTGCCAGCAGCGTGACAGGGGCGAACACTGAAGCTTTCTTT | CASSVTGANTEAFF
. | TRBJ1-4 | TRBV11-2 | . | TGTGCCAGCAGCTTTCCGGGGGTTGGGAAACTGTTTTTT | CASSFPGVGKLFF
. | TRBJ1-5 | TRBV5-5 | TRBD1 | TGTGCCAGCAGCTGGGACAGGGATCAGCCCCAGCATTTT | CASSWDRDQPQHF
once | TRBJ2-7 | TRBV5-6 | TRBD1 | TGTGCCAGCAGCGCCGGGACAGGGAAGGCTGGCGAGCAGTACTTC | CASSAGTGKAGEQYF
. | TRBJ1-2 | TRBV19 | . | TGTGCCAGTAGTCGACGTCAGGACTATGGCTACACCTTC | CASSRRQDYGYTF
. | TRBJ1-1 | TRBV27 | . | TGTGCCAGCAGGTGGCAAGCGGGGTTCAACACTGAAGCTTTCTTT | CASRWQAGFNTEAFF
. | TRBJ2-7 | TRBV6-5 | TRBD1 | TGTGCCAGCAGTAGGGGACAGGGGGCACGGCAGTACTTC | CASSRGQGARQYF
. | TRBJ2-1 | TRBV9 | . | TGTGCCAGCAGCGTAGCCCCTCCGGATGAGCAGTTCTTC | CASSVAPPDEQFF
once | TRBJ1-2 | TRBV30 | TRBD1 | TGTGCCTGGAGTCCTCCCGGGACAGGGCGCTATGGCTACACCTTC | CAWSPPGTGRYGYTF
. | TRBJ2-1 | TRBV11-2 | TRBD2 | TGTGCCAGCTCGGGACTAGTTGGGTTTGGTGAGCAGTTCTTC | CASSGLVGFGEQFF
once | TRBJ2-3 | TRBV2 | . | TGTGCCAGGTCGTTGGGCTCGAGCACAGATACGCAGTATTTT | CARSLGSSTDTQYF
. | TRBJ2-7 | TRBV2 | . | TGTGCCAGCAGTCTTAACTACAGGGCCGAGCAGTACTTC | CASSLNYRAEQYF
. | TRBJ1-1 | TRBV4-1 | TRBD1 | TGCGCCAGCAGCCAAGCCTCGGGACAGGGGGCCTTACCACTAAGGAACACTGAAGCTTTCTTT | CASSQASGQGALPLRNTEAFF
. | TRBJ1-1 | TRBV29-1 | . | TGCAGCGTTGAACCGCAGGGGATCACTGAAGCTTTCTTT | CSVEPQGITEAFF
. | TRBJ1-1 | TRBV10-3 | . | TGTGCCATCATTGCCCCCCGGGTTCACACTGAAGCTTTCTTT | CAIIAPRVHTEAFF
. | TRBJ2-5 | TRBV7-9 | TRBD1 | TGTGCCAGCAGCCCAGGACAGGGGGCGACAGAGACCCAGTACTTC | CASSPGQGATETQYF
. | TRBJ2-5 | TRBV5-1 | . | TGCGCCAGCAGGTACGGGGGGCTCCAAGAGACCCAGTACTTC | CASRYGGLQETQYF
once | TRBJ2-3 | TRBV4-1 | TRBD2 | TGCGCCAGCAGCCCACTGGGCGGGGGGGGCACAGATACGCAGTATTTT | CASSPLGGGGTDTQYF
. | TRBJ2-1 | TRBV7-3 | TRBD2 | TGTGCCAGCAGCTTAGCGGGAGGTTACAATGAGCAGTTCTTC | CASSLAGGYNEQFF
. | TRBJ1-2 | TRBV10-3 | . | TGTGCCATCACCGGCGGAACAGGGATTGATGGCTACACCTTC | CAITGGTGIDGYTF
. | TRBJ2-2 | TRBV6-1 | TRBD2 | TGTGCCAGCAGTGAAGGGACTAGCGGAAGACCTGGGGAGCTGTTTTTT | CASSEGTSGRPGELFF
. | TRBJ2-5 | TRBV2 | TRBD1 | TGTGCCAGCAGTGACAGGGGGCTGGGAGAGACCCAGTACTTC | CASSDRGLGETQYF
. | TRBJ1-4 | TRBV6-1 | . | TGTGCCAGCAGTGGCGGGGGGGGAAGGGTCGTTGAAAAACTGTTTTTT | CASSGGGGRVVEKLFF
. | TRBJ1-4 | TRBV5-1 | . | TGCGCCAGCAGCCCCCAGGGTACTCTGGGGGAAAAACTGTTTTTT | CASSPQGTLGEKLFF
. | TRBJ1-3 | TRBV10-3 | TRBD1 | TGTGCCATCAGTGAGTCGGCGGTCAGGACAGGGGCTATCGGGTCCTCTGGAAACACCATATATTTT | CAISESAVRTGAIGSSGNTIYF
. | TRBJ2-1 | TRBV2 | . | TGTGCCAGTGGAGGGGGGGGGCTCCCCTACAATGAGCAGTTCTTC | CASGGGGLPYNEQFF
. | TRBJ1-2 | TRBV4-1 | . | TGCGCCAGCAGCCAAGGGACAGACCTCTATGGCTACACCTTC | CASSQGTDLYGYTF
. | TRBJ2-2 | TRBV5-1 | TRBD1 | TGCGCCAGCAGCTCCCGAGTACCTTTAACAGGGGGTTTCGGCACCGGGGAGCTGTTTTTT | CASSSRVPLTGGFGTGELFF
once | TRBJ2-3 | TRBV11-2 | TRBD2 | TGTGCCAGCAGCCGGAGCGGGAGGGGAAACACAGATACGCAGTATTTT | CASSRSGRGNTDTQYF
. | TRBJ2-1 | TRBV5-1 | TRBD2 | TGCGCCAGCAGCTATACCCAGACTAGCGGGGGATACAATGAGCAGTTCTTC | CASSYTQTSGGYNEQFF
. | TRBJ2-2 | TRBV5-6 | . | TGTGCCAGCAGCTCGGGACACCTAGGGCCATGGCGAACCGGGGAGCTGTTTTTT | CASSSGHLGPWRTGELFF
. | TRBJ2-1 | TRBV7-3 | . | TGTGCCAGCAGCGCCGGACAAAACACCTACAATGAGCAGTTCTTC | CASSAGQNTYNEQFF
. | TRBJ2-1 | TRBV6-6 | TRBD2 | TGTGCCAGCAGTTACGGTAGCGGGGGCTACAATGAGCAGTTCTTC | CASSYGSGGYNEQFF
. | TRBJ1-2 | TRBV5-1 | . | TGCGCCAGCAGCTCCCGGGAAGGCGGTCCTGGAGGCTACACCTTC | CASSSREGGPGGYTF
. | TRBJ2-1 | TRBV5-4 | TRBD1 | TGTGCCAGCAGCCCAGGGACAGGGGGCTACAATGAGCAGTTCTTC | CASSPGTGGYNEQFF
. | TRBJ1-5 | TRBV5-6 | . | TGTGCCAGCAGCATTTTGACAGGCCGTGGCAGTAATCAGCCCCAGCATTTT | CASSILTGRGSNQPQHF
. | TRBJ2-3 | TRBV15 | . | TGTGCCACCAGCAGAAAGGGACTTTCTAGCACAGATACGCAGTATTTT | CATSRKGLSSTDTQYF